This TCR beta chain is from a study of spatial heterogeneity in lung cancer. Study-level background: Raw reads contained each unique TCR and UMI combination more than ten times on average.

The time point: sample taken at primary tumor resection. No cells were sorted before sequencing. The whole RNA sequenced was extracted from tumor, nontumor lung or frozen PBMC. Germline V gene lookup returns CDR1 SEHNR and CDR2 FQNEAQ (reference sequence). The CDR3 has 15 residues. J gave up 7 bases and V 1 base, and 4 bases lay outside the gene matches. This clonotype has ten or more counts. In the library, each TCR cDNA molecule bore its own unique molecular identifier. MiXCR, applied by TCRdb to the 5' RACE reads, yields one record per CDR3 protein. The profile shows around 87,000 distinct CDR3 sequences, 12% of them singletons.

The chain uses TRBV7-9 and TRBJ1-5; 10 nucleotides agree with TRBD1. This sample comprised PBMCs, obtained at surgery. The TCR sequence derives from a male donor with early-stage non-small cell lung cancer. The CDR3, as DNA: TGTGCCAGCAGCTTAGGGGACAGGGGTGGGCAGCCCCAGCATTTT. As protein: CASSLGDRGGQPQHF.